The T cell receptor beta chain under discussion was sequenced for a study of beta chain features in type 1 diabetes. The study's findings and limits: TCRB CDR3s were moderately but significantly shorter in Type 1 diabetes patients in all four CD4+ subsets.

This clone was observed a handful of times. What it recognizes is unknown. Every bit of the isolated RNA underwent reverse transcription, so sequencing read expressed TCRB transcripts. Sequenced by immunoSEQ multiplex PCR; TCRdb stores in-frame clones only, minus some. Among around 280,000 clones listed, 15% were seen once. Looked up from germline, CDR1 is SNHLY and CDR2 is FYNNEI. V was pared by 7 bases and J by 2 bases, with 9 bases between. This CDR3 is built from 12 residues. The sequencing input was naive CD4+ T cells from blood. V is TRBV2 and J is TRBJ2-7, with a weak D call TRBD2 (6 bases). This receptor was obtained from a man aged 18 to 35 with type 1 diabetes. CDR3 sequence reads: CASTGGTYEQYF. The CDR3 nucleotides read TGTGCCAGCACAGGAGGGACCTACGAGCAGTACTTC.